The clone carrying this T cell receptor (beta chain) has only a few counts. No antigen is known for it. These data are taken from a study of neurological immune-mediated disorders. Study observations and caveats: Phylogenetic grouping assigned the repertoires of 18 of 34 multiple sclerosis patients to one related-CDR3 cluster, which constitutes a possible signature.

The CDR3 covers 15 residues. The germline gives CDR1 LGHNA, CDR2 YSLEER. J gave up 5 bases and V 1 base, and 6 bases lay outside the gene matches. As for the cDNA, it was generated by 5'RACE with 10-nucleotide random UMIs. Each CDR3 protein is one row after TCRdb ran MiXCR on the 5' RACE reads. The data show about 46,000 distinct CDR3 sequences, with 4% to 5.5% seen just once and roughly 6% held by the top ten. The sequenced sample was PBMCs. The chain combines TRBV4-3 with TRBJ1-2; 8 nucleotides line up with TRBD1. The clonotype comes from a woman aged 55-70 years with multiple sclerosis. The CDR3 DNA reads TGCGCCAGCAGCCAAGGGGCAGGGGGCCTATATGGCTACACCTTC. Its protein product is CASSQGAGGLYGYTF.